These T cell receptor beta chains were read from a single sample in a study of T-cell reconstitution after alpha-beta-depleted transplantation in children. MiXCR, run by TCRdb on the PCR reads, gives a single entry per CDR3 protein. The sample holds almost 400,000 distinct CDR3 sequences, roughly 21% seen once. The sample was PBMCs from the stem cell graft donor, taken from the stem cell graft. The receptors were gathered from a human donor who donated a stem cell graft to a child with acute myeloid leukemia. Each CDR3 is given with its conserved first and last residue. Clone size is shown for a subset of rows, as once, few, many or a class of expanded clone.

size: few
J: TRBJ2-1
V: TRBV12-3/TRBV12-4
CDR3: CASSFRGAGEQFF

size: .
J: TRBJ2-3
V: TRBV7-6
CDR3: CASSPNGQGIDTQYF

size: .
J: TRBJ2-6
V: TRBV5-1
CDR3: CASSLGGGGANVLTF

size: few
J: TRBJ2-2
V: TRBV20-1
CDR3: CSARDFRRGSELAGELFF

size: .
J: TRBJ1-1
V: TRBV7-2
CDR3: CASSFGQGPEAFF

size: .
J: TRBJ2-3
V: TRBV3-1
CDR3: CASSHRGGTDTQYF

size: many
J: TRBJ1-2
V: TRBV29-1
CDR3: CSVEVGGGYTF

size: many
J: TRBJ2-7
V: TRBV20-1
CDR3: CSAHRDRSYEQYF

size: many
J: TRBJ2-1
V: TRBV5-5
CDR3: CASSSKEDEQFF

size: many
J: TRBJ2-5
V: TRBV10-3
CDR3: CAIRRSSQGETQYF

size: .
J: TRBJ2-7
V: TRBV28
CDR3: CASSPWDRVSEQYF

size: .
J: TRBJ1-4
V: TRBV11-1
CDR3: CASSIGQGLNEKLFF

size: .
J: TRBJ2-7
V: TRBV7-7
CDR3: CASSEGPAYEQYF

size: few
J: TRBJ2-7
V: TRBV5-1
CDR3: CASSNSEYLSYEQYF

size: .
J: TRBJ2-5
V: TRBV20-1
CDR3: CSASWAGVSETQYF

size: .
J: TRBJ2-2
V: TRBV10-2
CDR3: CASTGVATGELFF

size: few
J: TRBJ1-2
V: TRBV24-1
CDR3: CATSTEDYGYTF

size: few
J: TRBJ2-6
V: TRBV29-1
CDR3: CSARVVAGANVLTF

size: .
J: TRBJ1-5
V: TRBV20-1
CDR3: CSARPRGAKGNQPQHF

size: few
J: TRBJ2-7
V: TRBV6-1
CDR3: CASSEMAGVLNEQYF

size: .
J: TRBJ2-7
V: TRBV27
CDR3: CASSPRTNYEQYF

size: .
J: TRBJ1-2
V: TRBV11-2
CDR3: CASSATGGAIYGYTF

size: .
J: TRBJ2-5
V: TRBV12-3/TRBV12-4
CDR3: CASRGRTAQETQYF

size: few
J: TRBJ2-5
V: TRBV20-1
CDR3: CSAGAGGLETQYF

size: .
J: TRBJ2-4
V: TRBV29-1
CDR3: CSVRLLAKNIQYF

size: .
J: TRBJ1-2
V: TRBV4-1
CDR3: CASSQGGDRAFGYTF